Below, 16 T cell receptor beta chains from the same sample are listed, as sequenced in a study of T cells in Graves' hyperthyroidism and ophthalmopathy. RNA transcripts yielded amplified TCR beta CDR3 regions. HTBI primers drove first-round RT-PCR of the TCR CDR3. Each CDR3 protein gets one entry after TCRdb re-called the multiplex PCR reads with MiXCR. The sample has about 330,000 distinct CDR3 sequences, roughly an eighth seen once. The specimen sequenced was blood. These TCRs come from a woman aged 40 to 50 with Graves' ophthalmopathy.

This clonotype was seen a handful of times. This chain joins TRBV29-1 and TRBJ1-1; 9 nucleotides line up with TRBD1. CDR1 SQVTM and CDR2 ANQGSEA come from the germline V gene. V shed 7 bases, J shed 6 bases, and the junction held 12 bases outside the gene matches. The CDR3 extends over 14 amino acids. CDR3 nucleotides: TGCAGCGGAAAACAGACAGGGGGATTCTCTGAAGCTTTCTTT. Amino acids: CSGKQTGGFSEAFF.

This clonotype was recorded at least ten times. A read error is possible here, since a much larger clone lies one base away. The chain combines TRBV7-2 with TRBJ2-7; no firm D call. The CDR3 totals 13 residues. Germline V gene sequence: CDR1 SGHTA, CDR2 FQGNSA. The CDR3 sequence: CAGSSTTGYEQYF. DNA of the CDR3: TGTGCCGGCAGCTCGACGACTGGCTACGAGCAGTACTTC.

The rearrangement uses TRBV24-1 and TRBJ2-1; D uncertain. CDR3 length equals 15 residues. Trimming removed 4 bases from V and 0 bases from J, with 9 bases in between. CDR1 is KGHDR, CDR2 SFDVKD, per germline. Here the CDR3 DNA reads TGTGCCACCAGTGACCCGACGGGCTCCTACAATGAGCAGTTCTTC. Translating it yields CATSDPTGSYNEQFF.

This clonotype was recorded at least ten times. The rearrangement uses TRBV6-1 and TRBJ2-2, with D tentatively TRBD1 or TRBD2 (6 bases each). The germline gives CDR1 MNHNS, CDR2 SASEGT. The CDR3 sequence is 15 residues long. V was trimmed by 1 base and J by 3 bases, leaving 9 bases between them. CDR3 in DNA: TGTGCCAGCAGTGAAGGAGGGGGGTACACCGGGGAGCTGTTTTTT. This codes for CASSEGGGYTGELFF.

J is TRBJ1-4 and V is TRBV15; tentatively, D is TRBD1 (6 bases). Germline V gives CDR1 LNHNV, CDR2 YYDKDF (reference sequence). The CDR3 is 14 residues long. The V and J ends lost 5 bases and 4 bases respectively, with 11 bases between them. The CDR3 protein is CATSGGQYNEKLFF. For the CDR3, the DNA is TGTGCCACCAGCGGCGGACAGTATAATGAAAAACTGTTTTTT. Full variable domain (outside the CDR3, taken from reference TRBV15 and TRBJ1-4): DAMVIQNPRYQVTQFGKPVTLSCSQTLNHNVMYWYQQKSSQAPKLLFHYYDKDFNNEADTPDNFQSRRPNTSFCFLDIRSPGLGDTAMYLCATSGGQYNEKLFFGSGTQLSVL.

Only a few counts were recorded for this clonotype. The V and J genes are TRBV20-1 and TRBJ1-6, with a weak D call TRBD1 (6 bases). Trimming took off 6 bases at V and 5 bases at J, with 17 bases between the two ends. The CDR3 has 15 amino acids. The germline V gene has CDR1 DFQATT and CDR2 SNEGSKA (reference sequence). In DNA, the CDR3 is TGCAGTGCCATCCGGGGGCGGCATAATAATTCACCCCTCCACTTT. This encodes CSAIRGRHNNSPLHF.

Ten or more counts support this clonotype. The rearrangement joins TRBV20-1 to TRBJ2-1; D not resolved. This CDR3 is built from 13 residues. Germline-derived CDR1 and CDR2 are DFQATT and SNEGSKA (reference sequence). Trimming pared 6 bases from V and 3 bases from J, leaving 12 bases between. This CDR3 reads CSAYNRGYNEQFF. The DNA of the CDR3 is TGCAGTGCATACAATCGCGGCTACAATGAGCAGTTCTTC.

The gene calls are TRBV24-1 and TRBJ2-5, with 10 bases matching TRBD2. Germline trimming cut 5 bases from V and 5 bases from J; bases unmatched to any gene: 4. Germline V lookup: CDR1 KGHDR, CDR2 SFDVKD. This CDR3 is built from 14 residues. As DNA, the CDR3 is TGTGCCACCAGTGGCAAGCGGGGGGGGGAGACCCAGTACTTC. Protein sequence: CATSGKRGGETQYF.

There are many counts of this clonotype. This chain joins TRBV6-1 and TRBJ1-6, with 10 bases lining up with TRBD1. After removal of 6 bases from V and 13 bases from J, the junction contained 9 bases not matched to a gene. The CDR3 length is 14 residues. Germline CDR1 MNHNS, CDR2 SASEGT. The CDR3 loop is CASRRGQGGPPLHF. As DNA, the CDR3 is TGTGCCAGCAGAAGAGGACAGGGGGGGCCCCCCCTCCACTTT.

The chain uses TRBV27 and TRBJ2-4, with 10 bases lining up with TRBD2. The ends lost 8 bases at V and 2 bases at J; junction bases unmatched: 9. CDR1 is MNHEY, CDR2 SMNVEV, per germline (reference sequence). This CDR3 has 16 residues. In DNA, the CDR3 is TGTGCCAGCGGTGGCCTAGCGGGAGTAACCAAAAACATTCAGTACTTC. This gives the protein CASGGLAGVTKNIQYF.

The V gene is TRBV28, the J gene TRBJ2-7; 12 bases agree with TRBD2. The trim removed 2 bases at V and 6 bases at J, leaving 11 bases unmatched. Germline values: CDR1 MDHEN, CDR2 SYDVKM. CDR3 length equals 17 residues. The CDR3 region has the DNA TGTGCCAGCAGTTTAGCGGCTAGCGGGAGGGGAGGGGGCGAGCAGTACTTC. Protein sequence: CASSLAASGRGGGEQYF.

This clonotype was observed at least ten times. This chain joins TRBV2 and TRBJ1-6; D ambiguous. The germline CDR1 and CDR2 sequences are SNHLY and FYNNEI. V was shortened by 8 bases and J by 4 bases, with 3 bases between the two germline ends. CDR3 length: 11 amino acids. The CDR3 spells CASGYNSPLHF. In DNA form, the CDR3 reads TGTGCCAGCGGGTATAATTCACCCCTCCACTTT.

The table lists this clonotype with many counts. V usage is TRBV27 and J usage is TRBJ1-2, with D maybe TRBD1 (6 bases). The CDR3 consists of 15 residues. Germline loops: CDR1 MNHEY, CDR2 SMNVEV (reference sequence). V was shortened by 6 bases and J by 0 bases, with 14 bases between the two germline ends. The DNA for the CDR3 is TGTGCCAGCAGCGTCGGGGGGACAACTAACTATGGCTACACCTTC. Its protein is CASSVGGTTNYGYTF.

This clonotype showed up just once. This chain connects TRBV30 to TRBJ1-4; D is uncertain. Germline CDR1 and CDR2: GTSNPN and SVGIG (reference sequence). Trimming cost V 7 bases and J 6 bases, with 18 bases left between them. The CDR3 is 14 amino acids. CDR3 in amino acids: CASSRLWGDEKLFF. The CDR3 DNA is TGTGCCTCATCCCGACTCTGGGGTGATGAAAAACTGTTTTTT.

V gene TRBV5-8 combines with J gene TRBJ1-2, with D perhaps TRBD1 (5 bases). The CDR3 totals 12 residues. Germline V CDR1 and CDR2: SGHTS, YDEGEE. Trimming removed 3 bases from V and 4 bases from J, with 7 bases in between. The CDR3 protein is CASSWDFYGYTF. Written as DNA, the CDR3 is TGTGCCAGCAGCTGGGACTTCTATGGCTACACCTTC.

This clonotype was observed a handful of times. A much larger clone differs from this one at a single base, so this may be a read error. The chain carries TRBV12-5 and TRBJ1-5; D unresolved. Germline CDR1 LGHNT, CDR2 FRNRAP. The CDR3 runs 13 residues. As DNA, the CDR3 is TGTACTAGTGGTCTCCAACCCAATCAGCCCCAGCATTTT. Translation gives CTSGLQPNQPQHF.